This T cell receptor beta chain originates from a study of cytomegalovirus exposure and HLA in healthy donors. Study as a whole: Assignment to the Caucasian-associated ancestry cluster applied to less than 85% of the approximately 400 genotyped donors. Broader study findings: Data from an earlier analysis indicated that most TCR beta V segments were productive either about 87% or about 30% of the time. Solely CMV serostatus was available to characterize immune exposure.

This PCR relied on a set of 60 Vbeta primers and 13 Jbeta primers. The repertoire was sequenced with immunoSEQ multiplex PCR; TCRdb's copy has only in-frame clones and lacks some. Among about 180,000 clones listed, about 78% were seen once. The trim removed 2 bases at V and 0 bases at J, leaving 4 bases unmatched. This CDR3 is built from 15 residues. Germline V gene lookup returns CDR1 KGHSH and CDR2 LQKENI. As to this clone: Its antigen remains unidentified.

V gene TRBV18 combines with J gene TRBJ2-7, with TRBD1 identical over 7 bases. The TCR was taken from a man aged 40-49 years in good health and CMV-seronegative. The sample consisted of PBMCs. CDR3 sequence reads: CASSPKGASSYEQYF. DNA for the CDR3: TGTGCCAGCTCACCAAAGGGGGCGAGCTCCTACGAGCAGTACTTC.